These 25 T cell receptor beta chains originate from one sample sequenced in a study of beta chain features in type 1 diabetes. Findings and limits, study-wide: For Type 1 diabetes patients, all four CD4+ subsets carried TCRB CDR3s that were moderately but significantly shorter.

Antigens of these TCRs are unknown. Every bit of the isolated RNA underwent reverse transcription, so sequencing read expressed TCRB transcripts. Using immunoSEQ multiplex PCR, the repertoire was profiled, and TCRdb retains in-frame clones only, with some absent. The sample has a few hundred thousand clones; around 10% are singletons. The sequencing sample was made of central memory CD4+ T cells from blood. Every receptor here comes from a man aged 25-45 years with type 1 diabetes.

A few counts support this clone. The CDR3 nucleotides are TGTGCCAGCAGTCGTGACAGGGACACTTACAATGAGCAGTTCTTC. It encodes CASSRDRDTYNEQFF. V usage is TRBV6-6 and J usage is TRBJ2-1; 7 nucleotides agree with TRBD1. V shed 5 bases and J 4 bases; nucleotides not matched to a gene: 8. CDR1 is MNHNY, CDR2 SVGAGI, per germline (reference sequence). This CDR3 spans 15 amino acids.

This clone was found a few times. The V gene is TRBV5-1, the J gene TRBJ1-1; D remains unclear. Germline V gives CDR1 SGHRS, CDR2 YFSETQ. V was pared by 3 bases and J by 3 bases, with 9 bases between. This CDR3 has 13 amino acids. The CDR3 sequence is CASSSDSYTEAFF. The CDR3 region has the DNA TGCGCCAGCAGCTCGGACTCCTACACTGAAGCTTTCTTT.

The V and J genes are TRBV2 and TRBJ1-5; no definite D call. This CDR3 region has 13 residues. In germline, CDR1 is SNHLY, CDR2 FYNNEI. The V gene lost 6 bases and the J gene lost 6 bases, with 12 bases spanning the gap. In DNA form, the CDR3 reads TGTGCCAGCAGGGCTTACGAGGGTCAGCCCCAGCATTTT. Its translation is CASRAYEGQPQHF. Full variable domain (missing parts from reference TRBV2 and TRBJ1-5): EPEVTQTPSHQVTQMGQEVILRCVPISNHLYFYWYRQILGQKVEFLVSFYNNEISEKSEIFDDQFSVERPDGSNFTLKIRSTKLEDSAMYFCASRAYEGQPQHFGDGTRLSIL.

The chain uses TRBV28 and TRBJ2-1; 7 bases line up with TRBD1. The germline V gene has CDR1 MDHEN and CDR2 SYDVKM. The V and J ends lost 8 bases and 10 bases, in that order; junction bases with no gene match: 8. This CDR3 spans 12 amino acids. CDR3 protein: CASFGQVWEQFF. Here the CDR3 DNA reads TGTGCCAGCTTCGGACAGGTATGGGAGCAGTTCTTC.

This clone was detected many times. The rearrangement uses TRBV14 and TRBJ2-5, with D perhaps matching TRBD2 (6 bases). V was cut by 2 bases and J by 5 bases, with 12 bases left in between. CDR1 is SGHDN, CDR2 FVKESK, per germline. The CDR3 length is 14 residues. The CDR3 spells CASSQHEGRETQYF. Written as DNA, the CDR3 is TGTGCCAGCAGCCAACATGAGGGGAGGGAGACCCAGTACTTC.

This clone was detected only a few times. The chain links TRBV18 to TRBJ2-5, with 8 bases matching TRBD1. The CDR3 loop spans 17 amino acids. With V trimmed by 3 bases and J by 3 bases, 12 bases remained unmatched. Germline-derived CDR1 and CDR2 are KGHSH and LQKENI. The CDR3 bases are TGTGCCAGCTCACCTATCACAGGGGGTGGAATCAAAGAGACCCAGTACTTC. It specifies CASSPITGGGIKETQYF.

This clone has only a few counts. This chain joins TRBV4-1 and TRBJ2-2; 10 nucleotides match TRBD1. CDR1 is MGHRA and CDR2 is YSYEKL in the germline V gene. Losses at the gene ends were 3 bases for V and 2 bases for J; bases not matched to a gene: 0. The CDR3 is 15 amino acids. The CDR3 nucleotides are TGCGCCAGCAGCCAGACAGGGGGCAACACCGGGGAGCTGTTTTTT. Protein sequence: CASSQTGGNTGELFF.

This clone has only a few counts. V usage is TRBV19 and J usage is TRBJ2-3; TRBD2 matches at 7 bases. The CDR3 covers 17 residues. With V trimmed by 3 bases and J by 5 bases, 14 bases remained unmatched. Germline CDR1 LNHDA, CDR2 SQIVND (reference sequence). CDR3 protein: CASSIRLGAGRGDTQYF. The CDR3 region has the DNA TGTGCCAGTAGTATTCGCCTTGGAGCGGGACGGGGAGATACGCAGTATTTT.

This chain uses TRBV7-2 with TRBJ2-7, with TRBD2 matching over 12 bases. V lost 4 bases, J lost 6 bases, and 7 bases stayed unmatched. CDR3 length: 15 amino acids. Germline-derived CDR1 and CDR2 are SGHTA and FQGNSA. This chain's CDR3 is CASSSRLAGALEQYF. For the CDR3, the DNA is TGTGCCAGCAGCTCTAGACTAGCGGGAGCCCTCGAGCAGTACTTC.

This clone occurred a few times. CDR3 sequence: CAWDRDRNTEAFF. The DNA of the CDR3 is TGTGCCTGGGACAGGGACCGGAACACTGAAGCTTTCTTT. The V gene is TRBV30, the J gene TRBJ1-1; 7 positions match TRBD1. The trim removed 5 bases at V and 1 base at J, leaving 4 bases unmatched. The CDR3 has 13 amino acids. Germline V gives CDR1 GTSNPN, CDR2 SVGIG (reference sequence).

This chain joins TRBV19 and TRBJ2-2, with D unresolved. In germline, CDR1 is LNHDA, CDR2 SQIVND (reference sequence). Trimming stripped 4 bases from V and 3 bases from J, with 6 bases between. The CDR3 is 13 residues long. CDR3 protein: CASSKRDTGELFF. Written as DNA, the CDR3 is TGTGCCAGTAGTAAAAGGGACACCGGGGAGCTGTTTTTT.

The chain recombines TRBV7-2 with TRBJ2-6, with D uncertain. This CDR3 region has 15 residues. The germline V gene encodes CDR1 SGHTA and CDR2 FQGNSA. Trimming took 6 bases from V and 2 from J, leaving 11 bases between them. The CDR3: CASSPRWTGANVLTF. As DNA, the CDR3 is TGTGCCAGCAGTCCTAGGTGGACTGGGGCCAACGTCCTGACTTTC.

The V and J genes are TRBV21-1 and TRBJ2-4. TRBV21-1 is a pseudogene. The CDR3 sequence is 13 residues long. The CDR3 DNA follows: TGTGCCAGCAAAAGACGGTTAAAAAACATTCAGTACTTC. Encoded protein: CASKRRLKNIQYF.

This clone showed up just a few times. This chain connects TRBV27 to TRBJ2-7; D may match TRBD1 or TRBD2 (5 bases each). Trimming removed 6 bases at V and 3 bases at J, with 15 bases between. CDR1 and CDR2 (germline): MNHEY, SMNVEV (reference sequence). CDR3 length: 14 amino acids. The chain's CDR3 is CASSRSGTHYEQYF. CDR3 sequence (DNA): TGTGCCAGCAGCCGAAGTGGGACGCACTACGAGCAGTACTTC.

In its sample, this clone was seen a few times. The identical CDR3 is also encoded by other nucleotide sequences in the sample. The genes are TRBV4-2 and TRBJ2-1; 10 bases line up with TRBD2. This CDR3 has 17 amino acids. From germline, CDR1 is LGHNA and CDR2 YNFKEQ. Trimming at V came to 0 bases and at J to 0 bases, leaving 2 bases not matched to a gene. CDR3 protein: CASSQEPSGSSYNEQFF. CDR3 nucleotide sequence: TGTGCCAGCAGCCAAGAACCTAGCGGGAGCTCCTACAATGAGCAGTTCTTC.

This clone was counted a few times. This chain joins TRBV30 and TRBJ1-5, with TRBD1 matching over 9 bases. V lost 5 bases and J lost 5; bases outside the gene matches: 7. Germline V CDR1 and CDR2: GTSNPN, SVGIG (reference sequence). CDR3 length: 14 residues. The CDR3 DNA follows: TGTGCCTGGTCATCCGGGACAGGGTATCAGCCCCAGCATTTT. It codes for CAWSSGTGYQPQHF.

This clone was picked up a small number of times. The genes are TRBV18 and TRBJ1-2, with 9 bases aligning to TRBD1. V trimming: 5 bases; J trimming: 7 bases; junction bases outside the gene matches: 8. The CDR3 sequence is 14 residues long. Germline V gives CDR1 KGHSH, CDR2 LQKENI. CDR3 coding DNA: TGTGCCAGCTCATCTGCCGGGACAGGGTTTGGCTACACCTTC. Its translation is CASSSAGTGFGYTF.

The V call is TRBV29-1, the J call TRBJ1-2, with D unclear. Germline loops: CDR1 SQVTM, CDR2 ANQGSEA. This CDR3 contains 16 residues. The V end lost 6 bases, the J end lost 1 base, and 21 bases lay between the germline ends. The CDR3 reads CSVNYGESPYNYGYTF. The CDR3 bases are TGCAGCGTCAACTACGGCGAAAGTCCCTATAACTATGGCTACACCTTC.

The V call is TRBV7-2, the J call TRBJ2-7, with 9 bases identical to TRBD2. V was pared by 2 bases and J by 6 bases, with 5 bases of the junction left unmatched. This CDR3 is built from 14 residues. Germline V gene lookup returns CDR1 SGHTA and CDR2 FQGNSA. The CDR3 DNA reads as TGTGCCAGCAGCTTACTGTCTAGCGGGACCGAGCAGTACTTC. Encoded protein: CASSLLSSGTEQYF. The complete variable domain, with remaining parts taken from reference TRBV7-2 and TRBJ2-7, reads GAGVSQSPSNKVTEKGKDVELRCDPISGHTALYWYRQSLGQGLEFLIYFQGNSAPDKSGLPSDRFSAERTGGSVSTLTIQRTQQEDSAVYLCASSLLSSGTEQYFGPGTRLTVT.

The rearrangement links TRBV2 to TRBJ1-1; TRBD1 might be the D (6 bases). Germline V gene data show CDR1 as SNHLY and CDR2 as FYNNEI. The CDR3 runs 13 residues. V gave up 6 bases and J gave up 5 bases, with 13 bases separating them. CDR3 amino acids: CASSYRVGTEAFF. CDR3 nucleotides: TGTGCCAGCAGCTACAGGGTGGGGACTGAAGCTTTCTTT.

This clone was recorded a few times. The V and J genes are TRBV30 and TRBJ2-1; 11 nucleotides line up with TRBD1. CDR1 and CDR2 (germline): GTSNPN, SVGIG (reference sequence). This CDR3 comprises 15 residues. V lost 1 base and J lost 3; bases outside the gene matches: 2. DNA of the CDR3: TGTGCCTGGAGTGGGGGGACAGGGGGCTACAATGAGCAGTTCTTC. Its translation: CAWSGGTGGYNEQFF.

V and J are TRBV2 and TRBJ2-2, with 7 positions matching TRBD2. Germline values: CDR1 SNHLY, CDR2 FYNNEI. The J segment lost 0 bases and the V segment lost 6 bases, leaving 4 bases of the junction unmatched. CDR3 length equals 15 residues. The CDR3 is CASRPGLANTGELFF. DNA of the CDR3: TGTGCCAGCAGACCCGGACTAGCGAACACCGGGGAGCTGTTTTTT.

This clone appeared many times. V usage is TRBV5-4 and J usage is TRBJ2-2, with 11 bases matching TRBD2. Germline V lookup: CDR1 SGHNT, CDR2 YYREEE (reference sequence). After removal of 3 bases from V and 2 bases from J, the junction contained 3 bases not matched to a gene. CDR3 size: 16 residues. This chain's CDR3 is CASSSLAGDNTGELFF. Here the CDR3 DNA reads TGTGCCAGCAGCTCACTAGCGGGAGATAACACCGGGGAGCTGTTTTTT. Filled out from reference TRBV5-4 and TRBJ2-2, the complete variable domain reads ETGVTQSPTHLIKTRGQQVTLRCSSQSGHNTVSWYQQALGQGPQFIFQYYREEENGRGNFPPRFSGLQFPNYSSELNVNALELDDSALYLCASSSLAGDNTGELFFGEGSRLTVL.

The V call is TRBV11-2, the J call TRBJ1-3; D uncertain. The CDR3 loop spans 16 amino acids. Germline V gene sequence: CDR1 SGHAT, CDR2 FQNNGV. Trimming stripped 5 bases from V and 3 bases from J, with 17 bases between. The CDR3 sequence: CASSPRRDTVGNTIYF. In DNA, the CDR3 is TGTGCCAGCAGCCCACGCCGGGATACCGTTGGAAACACCATATATTTT.

The J gene is TRBJ2-1, the V gene TRBV7-8; D gene ambiguous. V dropped 1 base and J dropped 5 bases, with 9 bases sitting between them. The germline gives CDR1 SGHVS, CDR2 FQNEAQ. The CDR3 is 14 amino acids. The CDR3 region has the DNA TGTGCCAGCAGCTTAGGGGCCTCTGACAATGAGCAGTTCTTC. Protein: CASSLGASDNEQFF.